The 21 T cell receptor beta chains below come from one sample, sequenced in a study of shared clonotypes between healthy human individuals. Clones were read by immunoSEQ multiplex PCR, and TCRdb kept only the in-frame ones, dropping some. The table includes roughly 510,000 clones, approximately 79% detected once. The sequencing input was PBMCs. The receptors originated from a woman in her thirties or forties in good health. Some clones in this sample may be carry-over from other donors' samples.

Concerning this clone itself: This could be a read error, since a much larger clone is one nucleotide away. This CDR3 is CASSETVMNTEAFF. The CDR3 region has the DNA TGTGCCAGCAGCGAGACAGTCATGAACACTGAAGCTTTCTTT. The chain joins TRBV11-1 to TRBJ1-1; TRBD1 might be the D (5 bases). The germline V and J ends were trimmed by 5 bases and 0 bases, with 10 bases remaining between them. The CDR3 spans 14 residues. CDR1 and CDR2 (germline): SGHAT, FQDESV (reference sequence).

This clone was seen a few times. The chain recombines TRBV11-1 with TRBJ2-3, with D perhaps being TRBD1 or TRBD2 (6 bases each). V was trimmed by 5 bases and J by 4 bases, leaving 16 bases between them. The germline CDR1 and CDR2 sequences are SGHAT and FQDESV (reference sequence). The CDR3 spans 15 residues. The CDR3 loop is CASSVRGSGADTQYF. The CDR3, as DNA: TGTGCCAGCAGCGTCCGGGGGTCAGGGGCAGATACGCAGTATTTT. Full variable domain (missing parts from reference TRBV11-1 and TRBJ2-3): EAEVAQSPRYKITEKSQAVAFWCDPISGHATLYWYRQILGQGPELLVQFQDESVVDDSQLPKDRFSAERLKGVDSTLKIQPAELGDSAMYLCASSVRGSGADTQYFGPGTRLTVL.

The chain uses TRBV18 and TRBJ1-4, with no clear D. There are 14 residues in the CDR3. Germline V gene data show CDR1 as KGHSH and CDR2 as LQKENI. Trimming cost V 6 bases and J 2 bases, with 10 bases left between them. The CDR3 nucleotides are TGTGCCAGCTCGCAGGCGGGGACTAATGAAAAACTGTTTTTT. This codes for CASSQAGTNEKLFF. Supplemented by reference TRBV18 and TRBJ1-4, the full variable domain reads NAGVMQNPRHLVRRRGQEARLRCSPMKGHSHVYWYRQLPEEGLKFMVYLQKENIIDESGMPKERFSAEFPKEGPSILRIQQVVRGDSAAYFCASSQAGTNEKLFFGSGTQLSVL.

This clone was found once. The gene calls are TRBV6-5 and TRBJ2-2; 12 positions match TRBD2. Losses at the gene ends were 6 bases for V and 13 bases for J; bases not matched to a gene: 12. The CDR3 has 15 amino acids. The germline V gene has CDR1 MNHEY and CDR2 SVGAGI. The CDR3 DNA reads TGTGCCAGCAGCCCCCTAGCGGGAGGGCCTTCGGGGCTGTTTTTT. This codes for CASSPLAGGPSGLFF.

The chain carries TRBV7-3 and TRBJ2-7; D possibly corresponds to TRBD1 (5 bases). Trimming removed 5 bases from V and 5 bases from J, with 13 bases in between. The CDR3 spans 13 residues. Germline V gene sequence: CDR1 SGHTA, CDR2 FQGTGA. CDR3 loop: CASSPQTENEQYF. The DNA for the CDR3 is TGTGCCAGCAGCCCACAGACAGAGAACGAGCAGTACTTC.

Concerning this clone itself: The same CDR3 arises from other DNA sequences in this sample as well. In nucleotides, the CDR3 is TGTGCCAGTGGGACCGGGGAGCTGTTTTTT. Protein sequence: CASGTGELFF. This chain connects TRBV19 to TRBJ2-2; D is unresolved. Germline values: CDR1 LNHDA, CDR2 SQIVND (reference sequence). Trimming pared 8 bases from V and 5 bases from J, leaving 3 bases between. The CDR3 sequence is 10 residues long.

This clone turned up a few times. The V gene is TRBV28, the J gene TRBJ2-2; the D is unclear. Germline loops: CDR1 MDHEN, CDR2 SYDVKM. With 8 bases removed from V and 4 bases from J, the gap between germline ends came to 11 bases. The CDR3 length is 13 residues. The CDR3 coding sequence is TGTGCCAGCCTTTCTCGATCCACCGGGGAGCTGTTTTTT. Amino acids: CASLSRSTGELFF.

Here the CDR3 DNA reads TGTGCCAGCAGCTTGATGGAACAGGGGTATGGCTACACCTTC. This encodes CASSLMEQGYGYTF. The chain recombines TRBV7-6 with TRBJ1-2; 7 bases align to TRBD1. The germline CDR1 and CDR2 sequences are SGHVS and FNYEAQ. The CDR3 runs to 14 residues. The ends lost 3 bases at V and 5 bases at J; junction bases unmatched: 6. The variable domain in full, completed from reference TRBV7-6 and TRBJ1-2, reads GAGVSQSPRYKVTKRGQDVALRCDPISGHVSLYWYRQALGQGPEFLTYFNYEAQQDKSGLPNDRFSAERPEGSISTLTIQRTEQRDSAMYRCASSLMEQGYGYTFGSGTRLTVV.

The V call is TRBV28, the J call TRBJ1-2; D may be TRBD1 (5 bases). The length of the CDR3 is 13 residues. V was trimmed by 2 bases and J by 8 bases, leaving 12 bases between them. CDR1 MDHEN and CDR2 SYDVKM come from the germline V gene. The CDR3 DNA sequence: TGTGCCAGCAGTTTAGGGGGGTACCGCGGCTACACCTTC. It codes for CASSLGGYRGYTF.

This rearrangement joins TRBV6-1 to TRBJ2-7; 11 nucleotides line up with TRBD2. Germline trimming cut 4 bases from V and 0 bases from J; bases unmatched to any gene: 5. CDR3 length equals 16 residues. Germline loops: CDR1 MNHNS, CDR2 SASEGT. CDR3 protein: CASSGASGGSSYEQYF. The CDR3 DNA reads as TGTGCCAGCAGTGGAGCTAGCGGGGGGAGCTCCTACGAGCAGTACTTC.

This rearrangement joins TRBV4-2 to TRBJ2-7; no definite D call. Germline CDR1 LGHNA, CDR2 YNFKEQ. The CDR3 spans 15 residues. The V and J ends lost 2 bases and 0 bases respectively, with 11 bases between them. CDR3 protein: CASSQRWVSSYEQYF. The CDR3 DNA reads as TGTGCCAGCAGCCAAAGATGGGTTAGCTCCTACGAGCAGTACTTC.

V usage is TRBV28 and J usage is TRBJ2-7; 7 nucleotides match TRBD2. Trimming removed 7 bases from V and 6 bases from J; junction bases left unmatched: 15. Germline V gene data show CDR1 as MDHEN and CDR2 as SYDVKM. The CDR3 contains 15 residues. This chain's CDR3 is CASIPALSGISEQYF. In nucleotides, the CDR3 is TGTGCCAGCATCCCGGCACTGAGCGGGATATCCGAGCAGTACTTC.

With regard to this clone: It is likely a read error: a sequence one base away is far more abundant. Other nucleotide sequences from this sample produce the same CDR3. The V gene is TRBV29-1, the J gene TRBJ2-7, with 7 bases matching TRBD1. The germline gives CDR1 SQVTM, CDR2 ANQGSEA. This CDR3 has 14 residues. Germline trimming cut 7 bases from V and 5 bases from J; bases unmatched to any gene: 14. The CDR3 DNA reads as TGCAGCGCTCTGAGGGGGACAGCCTTGGACGAGCAGTACTTC. This sequence encodes CSALRGTALDEQYF.

The CDR3 coding sequence is TGTGCCAGCAGTTACTCTTGGGACACATTCAACTATGGCTACACCTTC. It is translated as CASSYSWDTFNYGYTF. The chain combines TRBV6-5 with TRBJ1-2; the D gene is possibly TRBD1 (6 bases). The CDR3 is made up of 16 amino acids. Germline V gives CDR1 MNHEY, CDR2 SVGAGI. V was clipped by 0 bases and J by 2 bases, with 13 bases between them.

This clone has a handful of counts. This chain uses TRBV19 with TRBJ1-1; no firm D call. Between the trimmed V and J ends, which lost 9 bases and 1 base, there was a span of 9 bases. CDR1 LNHDA and CDR2 SQIVND come from the germline V gene (reference sequence). There are 12 residues in the CDR3. DNA for the CDR3: TGTGCCAGCTCATGGGCGAACACTGAAGCTTTCTTT. It translates to CASSWANTEAFF.

This rearrangement joins TRBV2 to TRBJ1-2, with 10 bases identical to TRBD1. The CDR3 is 17 residues long. Trimming cost V 2 bases and J 3 bases; bases outside gene matches: 9. Germline CDR1 reads SNHLY; CDR2 reads FYNNEI. CDR3 sequence (DNA): TGTGCCAGCAGTGAAATTGGGGCCGGACAGGGGGACTATGGCTACACCTTC. As protein: CASSEIGAGQGDYGYTF.

This sequence joins TRBV4-1 and TRBJ2-6; D is unresolved. Trimming took off 0 bases at V and 0 bases at J, with 6 bases between the two ends. This CDR3 comprises 16 residues. CDR1 is MGHRA and CDR2 is YSYEKL in the germline V gene. The CDR3 loop reads CASSQDGNSGANVLTF. CDR3 DNA: TGCGCCAGCAGCCAAGACGGCAACTCTGGGGCCAACGTCCTGACTTTC.

The chain is built from TRBV7-9 and TRBJ2-7; tentatively, D is TRBD1 or TRBD2 (5 bases each). Germline CDR1 and CDR2: SEHNR and FQNEAQ (reference sequence). This CDR3 has 13 amino acids. V lost 7 bases and J 7 bases, leaving 17 bases between the germline ends. CDR3 in amino acids: CASTYVGAGEQYF. The DNA of the CDR3 is TGTGCCAGCACCTACGTCGGGGCCGGGGAGCAGTACTTC.

This clone was detected a few times. The V gene is TRBV5-1, the J gene TRBJ2-3; D gene uncertain. CDR3 length equals 14 residues. Trimming removed 0 bases at V and 4 bases at J, with 9 bases between. The germline gives CDR1 SGHRS, CDR2 YFSETQ. The CDR3 sequence: CASSLVVRADTQYF. CDR3 in DNA: TGCGCCAGCAGCTTGGTTGTACGCGCAGATACGCAGTATTTT.

V gene TRBV5-4 combines with J gene TRBJ2-1; 11 bases are shared with TRBD2. Germline V gene data show CDR1 as SGHNT and CDR2 as YYREEE (reference sequence). V shed 7 bases, J shed 5 bases, and the junction held 2 bases outside the gene matches. This CDR3 has 13 residues. The CDR3 here is CASGLAGHNEQFF. For the CDR3, the DNA is TGTGCCAGCGGACTAGCGGGTCACAATGAGCAGTTCTTC.

This chain joins TRBV6-6 and TRBJ1-3, with TRBD1 matching over 7 bases. This CDR3 region has 16 residues. Looked up from germline, CDR1 is MNHNY and CDR2 is SVGAGI (reference sequence). Trimming removed 7 bases from V and 2 bases from J; junction bases left unmatched: 11. The CDR3 here is CASTPPHRGAGNTIYF. The CDR3 nucleotides are TGTGCCAGCACCCCCCCCCACAGGGGCGCTGGAAACACCATATATTTT.